Presented here are 21 T cell receptor beta chains from one specimen sequenced in a study of breast tumors, draining lymph nodes, adjacent tissues. TCRdb itself ran the multiplex PCR reads through MiXCR, one entry per CDR3 protein. The sample lists some 120,000 distinct CDR3 sequences; about 20% were seen once. Axillary draining lymph nodes of breast cancer patients supplied the node samples. The specimen sequenced was axillary lymph node tissue. These receptors were taken from a female donor with breast cancer. Some clones in this sample may be carry-over from other donors' samples.

This clonotype has a count of ten or more. The V call is TRBV12-3 or TRBV12-4, the J call TRBJ1-2, with D tentatively TRBD1 (6 bases). The CDR3 extends over 14 amino acids. Trimming removed 7 bases from V and 4 bases from J, with 16 bases in between. The CDR3, as DNA: TGTGCCAGCAATCCGGGGGGCAGGGCCTATGGCTACACCTTC. Encoded protein: CASNPGGRAYGYTF.

The chain joins TRBV9 to TRBJ1-2, with 9 bases matching TRBD1. V shed 0 bases and J 4 bases; nucleotides not matched to a gene: 7. The CDR3 extends over 16 amino acids. Germline V gene sequence: CDR1 SGDLS, CDR2 YYNGEE. The CDR3 coding sequence is TGTGCCAGCAGCGTAGATCAACAGGGGGCTGCCTATGGCTACACCTTC. It specifies CASSVDQQGAAYGYTF.

This clonotype was counted at least ten times. The chain combines TRBV12-3 or TRBV12-4 with TRBJ2-2; 9 bases line up with TRBD2. Losses at the gene ends were 6 bases for V and 3 bases for J; bases not matched to a gene: 8. The CDR3 is made up of 16 amino acids. Here the CDR3 reads CASSRLAATDTGELFF. The CDR3 nucleotides are TGTGCCAGCAGCCGACTAGCGGCTACTGACACCGGGGAGCTGTTTTTT.

In this sample, this clonotype turned up many times. The CDR3 DNA reads TGTGCCAGCAGTGCGCGGCGGGACGGGCGGAGGTTCTTC. It codes for CASSARRDGRRFF. The gene calls are TRBV7-2 and TRBJ2-1; D might be TRBD2 (6 bases). Germline CDR1 SGHTA, CDR2 FQGNSA. Trimming left V 6 bases short and J 15 bases short, with 21 bases between. CDR3 length: 13 amino acids.

This clonotype came up many times. This chain uses TRBV20-1 with TRBJ2-7; 11 nucleotides match TRBD2. From germline, CDR1 is DFQATT and CDR2 SNEGSKA (reference sequence). Trimming at V came to 4 bases and at J to 3 bases, leaving 5 bases not matched to a gene. The CDR3 consists of 14 residues. The CDR3 DNA reads TGCAGTGCTACCCCGGGACTAGCGGACTACGAGCAGTACTTC. Its protein product is CSATPGLADYEQYF.

A remark on this clonotype: A much larger clone sits a single nucleotide away, making a read error possible. J is TRBJ2-1 and V is TRBV27; 10 positions agree with TRBD2. The CDR3 runs to 13 residues. The V and J ends lost 2 bases and 8 bases, in that order; junction bases with no gene match: 0. Germline values: CDR1 MNHEY, CDR2 SMNVEV (reference sequence). CDR3 coding DNA: TGTGCCAGCAGTTTAGGACTAGCGGATGAGCAGTTCTTC. Translating gives CASSLGLADEQFF.

Comments on this clonotype: A much larger clone lies a single base off, so this may be a read error. This chain connects TRBV7-8 to TRBJ2-2; 7 bases align to TRBD2. J lost 6 bases, V lost 5 bases, and 12 bases had no gene match. Per the germline V gene, CDR1 is SGHVS and CDR2 is FQNEAQ. The length of the CDR3 is 16 residues. The chain's CDR3 is CASSPRLAGDAGELFF. The CDR3 coding sequence is TGTGCCAGCAGCCCTCGACTAGCTGGGGACGCCGGGGAGCTGTTTTTT.

The chain joins TRBV10-2 to TRBJ2-5; TRBD2 matches 11 bases. The trim removed 5 bases at V and 5 bases at J, leaving 13 bases unmatched. This CDR3 comprises 17 residues. CDR1 is WSHSY, CDR2 SAAADI, per germline. Here the CDR3 DNA reads TGCGCCAGCAGTTGCCCCATAGCGGGAGGGCCTTGGGAGACCCAGTACTTC. Its translation is CASSCPIAGGPWETQYF.

CDR3 nucleotide sequence: TGTGCCACCAGTGACCCGGGACAGGGAAAAGAGACCCAGTACTTC. It codes for CATSDPGQGKETQYF. V usage is TRBV24-1 and J usage is TRBJ2-5, with 9 bases aligning to TRBD1. This CDR3 region has 15 residues. Germline V gene sequence: CDR1 KGHDR, CDR2 SFDVKD. V gave up 4 bases and J gave up 3 bases; unmatched junction bases: 5.

This clonotype was counted ten times or more. The chain is built from TRBV3-1 and TRBJ2-7; TRBD1 is a possible D gene (6 bases). Germline CDR1 reads LGHDT; CDR2 reads YNNKEL (reference sequence). The CDR3 contains 17 residues. The ends were cut back, 3 bases at V and 2 bases at J, with 20 bases in the middle. CDR3 in amino acids: CASSHSLGQFDPYEQYF. In nucleotides, the CDR3 is TGTGCCAGCAGCCATTCACTCGGACAGTTCGATCCCTACGAGCAGTACTTC.

This clonotype was counted between two and nine times. The chain has TRBV28 and TRBJ2-2, with 12 bases identical to TRBD1. This CDR3 has 13 residues. After removal of 11 bases from V and 6 bases from J, the junction contained 4 bases not matched to a gene. Germline V lookup: CDR1 MDHEN, CDR2 SYDVKM. The CDR3: CACRDRGPGELFF. CDR3 DNA: TGTGCCTGCCGGGACAGGGGGCCCGGGGAGCTGTTTTTT.

This clonotype was picked up a small number of times. Relative to the germline gene, one junction end is altered; a read error may explain this. This chain links TRBV29-1 with TRBJ2-7; the match to TRBD1 covers 7 bases. Germline V gene data show CDR1 as SQVTM and CDR2 as ANQGSEA. The CDR3 runs 15 residues. The CDR3 reads CSVTQKQGTSDEQHF. The CDR3 DNA sequence: TGCAGCGTCACTCAAAAACAGGGGACAAGTGACGAGCAGCACTTC.

This clonotype has ten or more counts. This rearrangement joins TRBV4-1 to TRBJ2-7, with 7 positions matching TRBD1. The CDR3 consists of 15 residues. CDR1 MGHRA and CDR2 YSYEKL come from the germline V gene. Trimming at V came to 0 bases and at J to 3 bases, leaving 5 bases not matched to a gene. CDR3 region: CASSQDPGQDYEQYF. CDR3 DNA: TGCGCCAGCAGCCAAGATCCCGGACAGGACTACGAGCAGTACTTC.

This clonotype has a count of ten or more. The rearrangement joins TRBV6-6 to TRBJ1-6, with 7 bases lining up with TRBD1. Germline CDR1 and CDR2: MNHNY and SVGAGI (reference sequence). CDR3 length equals 14 residues. With 6 bases clipped from V and 5 bases from J, the junction kept 4 bases outside the gene matches. The CDR3 reads CASSRGTDNSPLHF. CDR3 nucleotides: TGTGCCAGCAGCCGCGGGACAGATAATTCACCCCTCCACTTT.

In this sample, this clonotype turned up many times. V and J are TRBV4-1 and TRBJ2-3; maybe TRBD2 (6 bases). The CDR3 totals 13 residues. Germline V CDR1 and CDR2: MGHRA, YSYEKL. V was clipped by 3 bases and J by 6 bases, with 10 bases between them. The CDR3 DNA follows: TGCGCCAGCAGCCAGTATGGGGGGGATACGCAGTATTTT. Translating it yields CASSQYGGDTQYF.

To note about this clonotype: Just one base apart from a much larger clone, this may be a read error. V usage is TRBV2 and J usage is TRBJ2-5; TRBD2 matches at 13 bases. The CDR3 contains 16 residues. Germline lookup yields CDR1 SNHLY and CDR2 FYNNEI. Losses at the gene ends were 7 bases for V and 4 bases for J; bases not matched to a gene: 9. The CDR3: CASKPTSGRRGETQYF. CDR3 DNA: TGTGCCAGCAAACCGACTAGCGGGAGGCGAGGAGAGACCCAGTACTTC.

This clonotype showed up many times. The CDR3 protein is CASSPDSPAGELFF. CDR3 sequence (DNA): TGTGCCAGCAGCCCAGACAGCCCCGCCGGGGAGCTGTTTTTT. The chain is built from TRBV13 and TRBJ2-2, with D perhaps TRBD1 (5 bases). The CDR3 is 14 residues long. CDR1 PRHDT and CDR2 FYEKMQ come from the germline V gene (reference sequence). Trimming pared 5 bases from V and 6 bases from J, leaving 13 bases between.

About this clonotype itself: A read error is possible here, since a much larger clone lies one base away. The rearrangement links TRBV7-6 to TRBJ2-7; D may be TRBD1 (6 bases). CDR1 and CDR2 from the germline V gene are SGHVS and FNYEAQ. CDR3 length: 12 residues. CDR3 in DNA: TGTGCCAGCAGCTCTACAGGGAACGAGCAGCACTTC. This translates into CASSSTGNEQHF.

This clonotype was detected ten times or more. This chain links TRBV5-4 with TRBJ2-5; the D is unclear. The CDR3 runs to 14 residues. CDR1 and CDR2 from the germline V gene are SGHNT and YYREEE (reference sequence). Trimming pared 4 bases from V and 1 base from J, leaving 11 bases between. The CDR3 is CASSPGGVQETQYF. The DNA for the CDR3 is TGTGCCAGCAGCCCTGGTGGGGTCCAAGAGACCCAGTACTTC.

Comment on this clonotype: One base away lies a much larger clone, so this may be a sequencing read error. The CDR3: CANSEDSSYGYTF. For the CDR3, the DNA is TGCGCCAACAGTGAAGACAGTTCCTATGGCTACACCTTC. The V gene is TRBV10-1, the J gene TRBJ1-2, with D possibly being TRBD1 (5 bases). The CDR3 runs to 13 residues. Germline values: CDR1 WNHNN, CDR2 SYGVQD (reference sequence).

This clonotype was counted ten times or more. V usage is TRBV7-9 and J usage is TRBJ2-1; D unclear. There are 13 residues in the CDR3. Germline V gene sequence: CDR1 SEHNR, CDR2 FQNEAQ (reference sequence). Trimming pared 7 bases from V and 3 bases from J, leaving 10 bases between. The DNA for the CDR3 is TGTGCCAGCATCGCACCCCTCTACAATGAGCAGTTCTTC. As protein: CASIAPLYNEQFF.